The text below deals with one T cell receptor (beta chain). Its antigen is not identified. The record originates from a study of siplizumab effects on memory and regulatory T cells. The study took a few donor pairs, and their unstimulated naive, memory, effector memory and TEMRA subsets were sequenced. Overall study findings and caveats: With siplizumab, cumulative frequency of CD4+ memory-derived alloreactive sequences dropped significantly.

The CDR3 consists of 15 residues. From germline, CDR1 is LNHDA and CDR2 SQIVND (reference sequence). Germline trimming cut 6 bases from V and 1 base from J; bases unmatched to any gene: 5. Profiled with immunoSEQ multiplex PCR; TCRdb holds only in-frame clones, not every one. Of roughly 100,000 clones detected, roughly 97% appear once; the ten largest clones hold approximately 0.031%. The TCR originated in a human donor in good health. The specimen sequenced was naive CD4+ T cells sorted from blood. J is TRBJ1-1 and V is TRBV19; 10 nucleotides agree with TRBD1. The chain's CDR3 is CASRSGTGANTEAFF. The CDR3 nucleotides read TGTGCCAGTAGATCCGGGACAGGGGCGAACACTGAAGCTTTCTTT.